This TCR beta chain was documented in a study of shared clonotypes between healthy human individuals. Study as a whole: CD4 naive cells filled three plates per donor, CD4 memory three, CD8 naive two and CD8 memory one. Study-wide results and caveats: It was the non-shared clonotypes that had lower generation probabilities than clonotypes shared by all four donors.

The table lists this clone with many counts. Antigen unknown. Other DNA sequences of this sample code for an identical CDR3. This table comes from immunoSEQ multiplex PCR, and its TCRdb copy is limited to in-frame clones, with some not included. The table lists about 1 million clones, more than 60% of them singletons. Germline CDR1 is MNHEY and CDR2 is SVGAGI. CDR3 length equals 12 residues. J was trimmed by 7 bases and V by 5 bases; bases with no gene match: 2. This chain uses TRBV6-5 with TRBJ2-1, with TRBD1 identical over 7 bases. This sequence was found in a man between 18 and 29 years old in good health. Sequenced material: memory CD4+ T cells sorted from blood. Subset meaning: CD45RA-negative fraction. CDR3 protein: CASSQTGNEQFF. CDR3 nucleotides: TGTGCCAGCAGTCAGACAGGGAATGAGCAGTTCTTC.